This is a list of T cell receptor beta chains from one sample in a study of vaccination and CD4 T cells after COVID-19. TCRdb passed the PCR reads through MiXCR, listing each CDR3 protein once. This repertoire shows 8,500 to 9,500 distinct CDR3 sequences, around 33% found once; its top ten account for about 23%. Antigens for these TCRs are unknown. The sequencing input was CD4+ T cells from blood, cultured in vitro. The receptors originated from a human donor in good health. CDR3s include the opening cysteine and the closing phenylalanine or tryptophan. Fields, in order: V gene, D gene, clone size, J gene, CDR3 protein, CDR3 DNA. A D gene is named only where the DNA matches it firmly. Some rows have no size entry. The others give once, few or many, or a class for an expanded clone.

TRBV5-1	-	-	TRBJ2-3	CASSKGTTDTQYF	TGCGCCAGCAGCAAGGGGACCACAGATACGCAGTATTTT
TRBV6-5	-	-	TRBJ1-2	CASSYSGTENYGYTF	TGTGCCAGCAGTTACTCTGGGACCGAAAACTATGGCTACACCTTC
TRBV20-1	-	few	TRBJ1-5	CSARDSQNSNQPQHF	TGCAGTGCTAGAGATTCACAGAATAGCAATCAGCCCCAGCATTTT
TRBV6-1	-	-	TRBJ1-1	CASRSRKVGGPKTEAFF	TGTGCCAGCAGGTCGAGAAAGGTCGGGGGACCAAAGACTGAAGCTTTCTTT
TRBV24-1	TRBD1	-	TRBJ1-1	CATTRGRLTEAFF	TGTGCCACCACAAGGGGGCGTCTCACTGAAGCTTTCTTT
TRBV24-1	TRBD2	-	TRBJ2-1	CATSDRLAGVQQFF	TGTGCCACCAGTGATCGACTAGCGGGGGTCCAGCAGTTCTTC
TRBV24-1	-	-	TRBJ2-1	CATSVQGLVQFF	TGTGCCACCAGTGTGCAGGGGCTTGTGCAGTTCTTC
TRBV12-3/TRBV12-4	TRBD1	-	TRBJ2-3	CASSLYRGPDTQYF	TGTGCCAGCAGTTTATACAGGGGGCCAGATACGCAGTATTTT
TRBV28	-	few	TRBJ1-5	CASSLSGGIQPQHF	TGTGCCAGCAGTTTATCCGGGGGGATCCAGCCCCAGCATTTT
TRBV6-2/TRBV6-3	-	-	TRBJ2-1	CASSYRLANKQFF	TGTGCCAGCAGTTACAGGCTAGCGAACAAGCAGTTCTTC
TRBV10-2	-	-	TRBJ1-1	CASSVGGLNTEAFF	TGCGCCAGCAGTGTGGGAGGACTGAACACTGAAGCTTTCTTT
TRBV2	-	few	TRBJ2-7	CASMQDAESEQYF	TGTGCCAGCATGCAGGACGCCGAAAGCGAGCAGTACTTC
TRBV7-7	-	few	TRBJ2-2	CASSLDGNTGELFF	TGTGCTAGCAGCTTAGACGGCAACACCGGGGAGCTGTTTTTT
TRBV7-2	-	-	TRBJ2-1	CASSWTTSGYNEQFF	TGTGCCAGCAGCTGGACTACAAGTGGCTACAATGAGCAGTTCTTC
TRBV10-2	-	-	TRBJ2-5	CASSEFAGTQYF	TGCGCCAGCAGTGAGTTTGCGGGGACCCAGTACTTC
TRBV7-6	TRBD2	-	TRBJ2-7	CASSLASGSYEQYF	TGTGCCAGCAGCTTAGCTAGCGGGAGCTACGAGCAGTACTTC
TRBV12-3/TRBV12-4	-	-	TRBJ1-5	CASSPGTSGNQPQHF	TGTGCCAGCAGCCCCGGGACATCTGGCAATCAGCCCCAGCATTTT
TRBV6-2/TRBV6-3	TRBD2	-	TRBJ2-5	CASSYLMTSGTQETQYF	TGTGCCAGCAGTTACCTGATGACTAGCGGGACCCAAGAGACCCAGTACTTC
TRBV20-1	TRBD2	-	TRBJ2-5	CSARASASGRHQETQYF	TGCAGTGCTAGAGCGTCGGCCAGCGGGAGGCACCAAGAGACCCAGTACTTC
TRBV6-2/TRBV6-3	TRBD2	few	TRBJ2-5	CASSYPLAGTSQETQYF	TGTGCCAGCAGTTACCCCCTAGCGGGAACCTCCCAAGAGACCCAGTACTTC
TRBV20-1	TRBD1	-	TRBJ2-7	CRAGTGDRYEQYF	TGCAGGGCGGGGACAGGGGACCGCTACGAGCAGTACTTC
TRBV7-2	-	few	TRBJ2-1	CASSLIASAGPFF	TGTGCCAGCAGCTTAATAGCGTCCGCCGGTCCGTTCTTC
TRBV10-3	-	-	TRBJ2-7	CAYRGDSAYEQYF	TGTGCCTACCGCGGGGACTCTGCCTACGAGCAGTACTTC
TRBV19	-	-	TRBJ2-3	CASSPNLLGGRTDTQYF	TGTGCCAGTAGTCCCAACCTACTCGGCGGACGCACAGATACGCAGTATTTT
TRBV2	TRBD1	-	TRBJ1-5	CASSEFLWFGTGARNQPQHF	TGTGCCAGCAGTGAATTTTTGTGGTTCGGGACAGGGGCAAGGAATCAGCCCCAGCATTTT
TRBV7-9	TRBD2	-	TRBJ2-7	CASSPLAGVSYEQYF	TGTGCCAGCAGCCCACTAGCGGGAGTATCCTACGAGCAGTACTTC
TRBV27	-	few	TRBJ2-5	CASSFRIIGQNQETQYF	TGTGCCAGCAGTTTCCGAATTATAGGACAGAATCAAGAGACCCAGTACTTC
TRBV6-1	-	-	TRBJ2-1	CASSLTPGGLREQFF	TGTGCCAGCAGTCTGACCCCCGGGGGATTACGCGAGCAGTTCTTC
TRBV19	-	-	TRBJ1-2	CASSRGAKYGYTF	TGTGCCAGTAGCCGAGGGGCGAAATATGGCTACACCTTC
TRBV20-1	-	few	TRBJ1-4	CSATTATNEKLFF	TGCAGTGCTACGACAGCAACTAATGAAAAACTGTTTTTT
TRBV24-1	-	-	TRBJ2-1	CATSDLHPVGNEQFF	TGTGCCACCAGTGATTTGCACCCAGTAGGGAATGAGCAGTTCTTC
TRBV19	-	-	TRBJ2-1	CASSSRGDEQFF	TGTGCCAGTAGTAGTCGGGGTGATGAGCAGTTCTTC
TRBV15	TRBD2	-	TRBJ2-1	CATSRSAGDPYNEQFF	TGTGCCACCAGCAGATCGGCGGGAGATCCCTACAATGAGCAGTTCTTC
TRBV20-1	TRBD2	-	TRBJ2-1	CSARVSGGRDEQFF	TGCAGTGCTAGAGTTTCCGGCGGGAGAGATGAGCAGTTCTTC
TRBV23-1	TRBD1	-	TRBJ1-5	CASSQADRGRVSNQPQHF	TGCGCCAGCAGTCAAGCCGACAGGGGGCGGGTTAGCAATCAGCCCCAGCATTTT
TRBV7-3	TRBD1	-	TRBJ2-3	CASSIRQGPDTQYF	TGTGCCAGCAGCATACGACAGGGCCCAGATACGCAGTATTTT
TRBV6-5	-	-	TRBJ2-7	CASSSGAYEQYF	TGTGCCAGCAGTTCAGGGGCCTACGAGCAGTACTTC
TRBV21-1	-	-	TRBJ2-1	CASSPPAEAAEQFF	TGTGCCAGCAGCCCCCCTGCGGAGGCGGCTGAGCAGTTCTTC
TRBV6-1	-	-	TRBJ1-3	CASTRDHSGNTIYF	TGTGCCAGCACGAGGGATCACTCTGGAAACACCATATATTTT
TRBV28	TRBD1	-	TRBJ2-1	CASSSRGQTSYNEQFF	TGTGCCAGCAGTTCCCGGGGACAGACCAGCTACAATGAGCAGTTCTTC
TRBV24-1	-	few	TRBJ2-7	CATSDPGRGSYEQYF	TGTGCCACCAGTGATCCTGGCAGGGGTTCCTACGAGCAGTACTTC
TRBV12-3/TRBV12-4	-	-	TRBJ2-7	CASSLLGPGEQYF	TGTGCCAGCAGTTTGTTAGGGCCGGGAGAGCAGTACTTC
TRBV20-1	-	-	TRBJ1-1	CSAPGGGNTEAFF	TGCAGTGCCCCTGGGGGGGGGAACACTGAAGCTTTCTTT
TRBV5-4	TRBD2	-	TRBJ2-1	CASSLTSGTYNEQFF	TGTGCCAGCAGCCTGACCAGCGGGACCTACAATGAGCAGTTCTTC
TRBV25-1	-	-	TRBJ2-1	CASSVSSFYNEQFF	TGTGCCAGCAGTGTGTCCAGCTTTTACAATGAGCAGTTCTTC
TRBV7-2	-	-	TRBJ2-7	CASGRDFSSYEQYF	TGTGCCAGTGGTAGGGATTTCAGCTCCTACGAGCAGTACTTC
TRBV20-1	TRBD2	-	TRBJ2-3	CSARLAGDYTQYF	TGCAGTGCTCGACTAGCGGGAGATTATACGCAGTATTTT
TRBV2	TRBD2	-	TRBJ2-2	CASVAQAGVVTGELFF	TGTGCCAGCGTCGCTCAAGCGGGAGTTGTGACCGGGGAGCTGTTTTTT
TRBV28	-	few	TRBJ2-4	CASTVGSSHWYF	TGTGCCAGCACCGTCGGGTCCTCCCATTGGTACTTC
TRBV6-2/TRBV6-3	TRBD2	-	TRBJ2-1	CASSPRREYNEQFF	TGTGCCAGCAGTCCCCGGCGGGAGTACAATGAGCAGTTCTTC
TRBV7-9	-	few	TRBJ1-6	CASSSGTFRGPLHF	TGTGCCAGCAGCTCCGGGACCTTCCGGGGTCCCCTCCACTTT
TRBV6-5	TRBD1	-	TRBJ1-4	CASSYRTGTSEKLFF	TGTGCCAGCAGTTACAGGACAGGGACGTCTGAAAAACTGTTTTTT
TRBV5-6	TRBD2	few	TRBJ2-5	CASSLRDYQETQYF	TGTGCCAGCAGCCTCCGGGACTATCAAGAGACCCAGTACTTC